This is a list of T cell receptor beta chains from one sample in a study of T cell repertoires in cytomegalovirus infection. TCRdb reprocessed the reads with MiXCR, giving one entry per CDR3 protein. The sample holds some 560,000 distinct CDR3 sequences; approximately 40% are singletons and the top ten take 48%. These receptors' antigens are unknown. This specimen was cultured PBMCs, taken from culture after CMV antigen stimulation. Source of these receptors: a human donor in good health (CMV status not recorded). Some clones in this sample may be carry-over from other donors' samples. The CDR3 runs from the conserved cysteine through the conserved F or W. The D gene is left open where the match is weak. Clone size is not always given. Where it is, it says once, few, many or a class for expanded clones.

CATSRDRSYGYTF	TGTGCCACCAGCAGGGACAGAAGCTATGGCTACACCTTC	TRBV15	TRBJ1-2	.	.
CASDKQDPYNEQFF	TGTGCCAGCGATAAACAGGACCCTTACAATGAGCAGTTCTTC	TRBV11-2	TRBJ2-1	.	.
CASSLDPMSTDTQYF	TGTGCCAGCAGCTTAGATCCGATGAGCACAGATACGCAGTATTTT	TRBV7-2	TRBJ2-3	.	few
CASSGAGGYNEQFF	TGTGCCAGCAGTGGAGCGGGGGGCTACAATGAGCAGTTCTTC	TRBV25-1	TRBJ2-1	TRBD2	once
CASSLAVSQITGELFF	TGTGCCAGCAGCTTAGCGGTCTCACAGATCACCGGGGAGCTGTTTTTT	TRBV7-4	TRBJ2-2	.	few
CASSFRGPDTQYF	TGTGCCAGCAGCTTCAGGGGGCCAGATACGCAGTATTTT	TRBV7-2	TRBJ2-3	TRBD1	once
CASSPRTGDGVNTEAFF	TGTGCCAGCAGTCCCCGGACAGGCGACGGGGTGAACACTGAAGCTTTCTTT	TRBV12-3/TRBV12-4	TRBJ1-1	TRBD1	.
CASSLSSFGTGPYNEQFF	TGTGCCAGCAGTCTTAGCTCCTTCGGGACAGGACCCTACAATGAGCAGTTCTTC	TRBV27	TRBJ2-1	TRBD1	few
CSARARGGAGIAKNIQYF	TGCAGTGCTAGAGCCCGAGGTGGAGCGGGGATAGCCAAAAACATTCAGTACTTC	TRBV20-1	TRBJ2-4	TRBD2	.
CASSQEGWGQYGYTF	TGCGCCAGCAGCCAAGAGGGATGGGGGCAGTATGGCTACACCTTC	TRBV4-1	TRBJ1-2	.	.
CASSVFGRAFGEQFF	TGTGCCAGCAGCGTTTTCGGGAGGGCCTTCGGTGAGCAGTTCTTC	TRBV7-2	TRBJ2-1	TRBD2	.
CASSPPGGGKTQYF	TGTGCCAGCAGTCCTCCAGGGGGGGGGAAGACCCAGTACTTC	TRBV6-5	TRBJ2-5	.	few
CASSFLGAEVETQYF	TGTGCCAGCAGTTTCTTGGGGGCTGAGGTAGAGACCCAGTACTTC	TRBV12-3/TRBV12-4	TRBJ2-5	.	.
CASGQGVSGANTGELFF	TGTGCCAGCGGCCAAGGGGTCAGCGGTGCGAACACCGGGGAGCTGTTTTTT	TRBV4-2	TRBJ2-2	.	.
CASSYPLPAGTYNEQFF	TGTGCCAGCAGTTACCCTCTTCCAGCGGGCACCTACAATGAGCAGTTCTTC	TRBV6-2/TRBV6-3	TRBJ2-1	.	.
CASLTGGAERNEQFF	TGTGCCAGCCTGACCGGCGGAGCGGAGCGGAATGAGCAGTTCTTC	TRBV7-9	TRBJ2-1	.	.